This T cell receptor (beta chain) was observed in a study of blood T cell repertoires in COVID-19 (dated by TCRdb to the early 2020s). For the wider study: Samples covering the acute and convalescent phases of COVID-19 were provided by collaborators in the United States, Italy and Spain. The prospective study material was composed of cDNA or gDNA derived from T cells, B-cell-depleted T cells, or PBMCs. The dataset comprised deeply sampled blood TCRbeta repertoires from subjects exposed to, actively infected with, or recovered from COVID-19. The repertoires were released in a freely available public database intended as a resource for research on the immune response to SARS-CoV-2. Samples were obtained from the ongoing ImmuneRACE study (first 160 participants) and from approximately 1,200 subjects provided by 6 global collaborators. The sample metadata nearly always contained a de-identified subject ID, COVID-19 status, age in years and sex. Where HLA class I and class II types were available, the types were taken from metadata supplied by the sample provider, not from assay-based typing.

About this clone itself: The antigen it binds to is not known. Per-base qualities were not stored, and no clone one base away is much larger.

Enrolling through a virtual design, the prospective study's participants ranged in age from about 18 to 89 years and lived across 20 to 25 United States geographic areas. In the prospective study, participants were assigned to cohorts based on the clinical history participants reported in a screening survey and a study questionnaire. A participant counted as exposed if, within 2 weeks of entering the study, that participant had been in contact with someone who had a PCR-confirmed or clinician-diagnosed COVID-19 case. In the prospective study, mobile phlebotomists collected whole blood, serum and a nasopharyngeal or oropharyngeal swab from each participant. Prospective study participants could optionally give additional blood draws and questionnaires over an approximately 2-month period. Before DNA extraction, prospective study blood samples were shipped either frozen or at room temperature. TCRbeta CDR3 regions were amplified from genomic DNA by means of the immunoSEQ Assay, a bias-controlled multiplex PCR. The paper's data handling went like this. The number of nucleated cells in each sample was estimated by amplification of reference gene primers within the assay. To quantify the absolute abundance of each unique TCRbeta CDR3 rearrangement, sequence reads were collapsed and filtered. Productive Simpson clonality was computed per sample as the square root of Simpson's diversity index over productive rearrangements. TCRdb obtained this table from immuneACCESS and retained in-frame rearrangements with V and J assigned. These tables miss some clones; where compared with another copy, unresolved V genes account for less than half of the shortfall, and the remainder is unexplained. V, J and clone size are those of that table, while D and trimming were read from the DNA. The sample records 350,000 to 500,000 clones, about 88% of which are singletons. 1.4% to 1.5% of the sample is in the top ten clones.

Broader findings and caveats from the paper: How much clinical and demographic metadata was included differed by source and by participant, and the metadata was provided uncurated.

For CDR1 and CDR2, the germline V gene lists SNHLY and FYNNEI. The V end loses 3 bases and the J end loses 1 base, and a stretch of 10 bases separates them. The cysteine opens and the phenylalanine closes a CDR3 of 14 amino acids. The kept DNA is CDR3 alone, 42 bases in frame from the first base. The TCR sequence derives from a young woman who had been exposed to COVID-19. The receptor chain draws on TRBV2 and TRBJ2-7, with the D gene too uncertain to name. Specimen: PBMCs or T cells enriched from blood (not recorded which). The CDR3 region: CASSDEPWSYEQYF. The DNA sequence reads TGTGCCAGCAGTGACGAGCCCTGGTCCTACGAGCAGTACTTC.